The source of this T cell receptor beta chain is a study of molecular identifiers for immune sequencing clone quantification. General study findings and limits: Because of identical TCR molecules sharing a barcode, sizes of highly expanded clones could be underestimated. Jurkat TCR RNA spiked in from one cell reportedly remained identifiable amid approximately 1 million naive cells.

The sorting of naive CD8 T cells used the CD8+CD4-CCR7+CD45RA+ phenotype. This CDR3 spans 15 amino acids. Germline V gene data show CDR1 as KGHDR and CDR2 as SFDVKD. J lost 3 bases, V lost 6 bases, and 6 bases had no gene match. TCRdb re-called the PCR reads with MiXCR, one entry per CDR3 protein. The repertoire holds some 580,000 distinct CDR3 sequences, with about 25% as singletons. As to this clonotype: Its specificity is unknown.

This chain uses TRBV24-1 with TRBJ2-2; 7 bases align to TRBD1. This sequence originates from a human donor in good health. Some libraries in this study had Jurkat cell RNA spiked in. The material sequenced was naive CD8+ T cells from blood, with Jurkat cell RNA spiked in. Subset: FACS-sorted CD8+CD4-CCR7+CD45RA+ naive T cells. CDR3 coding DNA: TGTGCCACCAGTACAGGGGTTATGGACACCGGGGAGCTGTTTTTT. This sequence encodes CATSTGVMDTGELFF.